This TCR beta chain appears in the sequencing data of a study of response to subunit inactivated influenza vaccine. In the case of this clonotype: Its antigen is currently unknown.

Findings and caveats of the study: Authors suggested seasonal influenza vaccinations each recruit few new T cells.

Germline CDR1 MNHNS, CDR2 SASEGT. This CDR3 contains 15 residues. Germline trimming cut 5 bases from V and 8 bases from J; bases unmatched to any gene: 10. Using its own MiXCR run on the RT-PCR reads, TCRdb lists one record per CDR3 protein. The table shows about 780,000 distinct CDR3 sequences, with approximately 18% occurring only once. The receptor was derived from a man aged 45-65 years who received an inactivated influenza vaccine. Here the sequenced sample was PBMCs from blood, taken roughly 5 days after vaccination. This rearrangement joins TRBV6-1 to TRBJ2-5; 11 bases are shared with TRBD1. The CDR3 DNA reads TGTGCCAGCAGTCCTCAGGGGACAGGGGGTAACACCCAGTACTTC. Its translation is CASSPQGTGGNTQYF.